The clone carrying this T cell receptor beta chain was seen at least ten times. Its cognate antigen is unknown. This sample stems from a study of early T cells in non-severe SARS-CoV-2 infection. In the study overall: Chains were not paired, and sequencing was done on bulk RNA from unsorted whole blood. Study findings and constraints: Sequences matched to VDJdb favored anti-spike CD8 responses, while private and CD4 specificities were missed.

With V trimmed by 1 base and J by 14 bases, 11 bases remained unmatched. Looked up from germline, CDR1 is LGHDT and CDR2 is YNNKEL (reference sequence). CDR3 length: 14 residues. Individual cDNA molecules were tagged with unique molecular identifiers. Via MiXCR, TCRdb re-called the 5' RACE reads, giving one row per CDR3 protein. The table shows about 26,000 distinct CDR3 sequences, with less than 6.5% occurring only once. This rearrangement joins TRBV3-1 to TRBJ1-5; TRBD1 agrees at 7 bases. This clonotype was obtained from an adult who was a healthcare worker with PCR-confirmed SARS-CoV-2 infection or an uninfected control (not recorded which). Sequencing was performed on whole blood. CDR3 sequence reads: CASSQGPGQPLEHF. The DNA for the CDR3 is TGTGCCAGCAGCCAAGGTCCGGGACAGCCTTTGGAGCATTTT.